These 19 T cell receptor beta chains were all obtained from the same sample, sequenced in a study of technical replicates of blood from several donors. Sequencing used immunoSEQ multiplex PCR; TCRdb keeps in-frame clones, though not all of them. The sample has approximately 44,000 clones, around 96% seen once. The sequencing input was T cells isolated from PBMCs. Source of these receptors: a human donor in good health.

The rearrangement uses TRBV2 and TRBJ2-2; the D gene is possibly TRBD1 (5 bases). Trimming took off 7 bases at V and 6 bases at J, with 15 bases between the two ends. The CDR3 extends over 14 amino acids. Germline lookup yields CDR1 SNHLY and CDR2 FYNNEI. CDR3 loop: CASNPGPGSGELFF. The DNA of the CDR3 is TGTGCCAGCAACCCAGGCCCAGGGTCCGGGGAGCTGTTTTTT.

The rearrangement links TRBV4-1 to TRBJ2-5; 7 nucleotides agree with TRBD1. Germline values: CDR1 MGHRA, CDR2 YSYEKL. This CDR3 spans 14 amino acids. Trimming took 4 bases from V and 3 from J; bases not matched to a gene: 5. The CDR3 sequence is CASSRGQVEETQYF. The CDR3 DNA reads as TGCGCCAGCAGCCGTGGACAGGTAGAAGAGACCCAGTACTTC.

DNA for the CDR3: TGTGCCAGCAGCTTAATAGGACAGGGCGATGAAAAACTGTTTTTT. Amino acids: CASSLIGQGDEKLFF. The V gene is TRBV5-5, the J gene TRBJ1-4; 8 nucleotides line up with TRBD1. CDR3 size: 15 residues. CDR1 is SGHKS and CDR2 is YYEKEE in the germline V gene (reference sequence). Germline trimming cut 2 bases from V and 6 bases from J; bases unmatched to any gene: 6.

The J gene is TRBJ1-1, the V gene TRBV7-9; D is possibly TRBD1 (6 bases). Trimming shortened V by 3 bases and J by 3 bases, and 11 bases separated the two germline ends. Germline CDR1 is SEHNR and CDR2 is FQNEAQ (reference sequence). The CDR3 runs to 14 residues. CDR3 loop: CASSFGRGYTEAFF. The CDR3 DNA follows: TGTGCCAGCAGCTTTGGCAGGGGCTACACTGAAGCTTTCTTT.

The rearrangement joins TRBV13 to TRBJ2-7; 8 bases are a match to TRBD2. This CDR3 has 14 amino acids. After removal of 1 base from V and 2 bases from J, the junction contained 1 base not matched to a gene. The germline gives CDR1 PRHDT, CDR2 FYEKMQ (reference sequence). The CDR3 bases are TGTGCCAGCAGCTTAGCGACTAGCGCCTACGAGCAGTACTTC. Its protein is CASSLATSAYEQYF.

The chain has TRBV6-4 and TRBJ2-3; 12 bases map to TRBD1. With V trimmed by 3 bases and J by 3 bases, 4 bases remained unmatched. This CDR3 comprises 16 residues. Germline-derived CDR1 and CDR2 are MRHNA and SNTAGT. DNA of the CDR3: TGTGCCAGCAGTGAAGGGACAGGGGGCGCGACAGATACGCAGTATTTT. It translates to CASSEGTGGATDTQYF.

The rearrangement links TRBV5-1 to TRBJ1-1; the match to TRBD1 covers 8 bases. The V and J ends lost 5 bases and 4 bases, in that order; junction bases with no gene match: 7. Germline CDR1 and CDR2: SGHRS and YFSETQ. There are 14 residues in the CDR3. CDR3 bases: TGCGCCAGCAGATCCGGACAGGGTAGCACTGAAGCTTTCTTT. Translating gives CASRSGQGSTEAFF. Complete variable domain (other parts from reference TRBV5-1 and TRBJ1-1): KAGVTQTPRYLIKTRGQQVTLSCSPISGHRSVSWYQQTPGQGLQFLFEYFSETQRNKGNFPGRFSGRQFSNSRSEMNVSTLELGDSALYLCASRSGQGSTEAFFGQGTRLTVV.

DNA for the CDR3: TGTGCCAGCAGCCCCGGGGAAGGTATTACTGAAGCTTTCTTT. Protein product: CASSPGEGITEAFF. This sequence joins TRBV13 and TRBJ1-1; no definite D call. V lost 5 bases, J lost 5 bases, and 15 bases lay in between. Germline CDR1 and CDR2: PRHDT and FYEKMQ (reference sequence). There are 14 residues in the CDR3.

The gene calls are TRBV5-1 and TRBJ2-7, with a weak D call TRBD1 (6 bases). Germline V gene sequence: CDR1 SGHRS, CDR2 YFSETQ. There are 13 residues in the CDR3. V was pared by 7 bases and J by 0 bases, with 11 bases between. CDR3 bases: TGCGCCAGCTCCGAAGGGGGCTCCTACGAGCAGTACTTC. Encoded protein: CASSEGGSYEQYF.

The chain carries TRBV11-3 and TRBJ2-5; TRBD2 aligns across 14 bases. This CDR3 region has 16 residues. The J segment lost 5 bases and the V segment lost 5 bases, leaving 7 bases of the junction unmatched. Germline V lookup: CDR1 SGHNT, CDR2 YENEEA. The CDR3 region is CASSPGTSGSLETQYF. CDR3 in DNA: TGTGCCAGCAGCCCTGGGACTAGCGGGAGTTTGGAGACCCAGTACTTC. Combining the CDR3 with reference TRBV11-3 and TRBJ2-5 gives the whole variable domain EAGVVQSPRYKIIEKKQPVAFWCNPISGHNTLYWYLQNLGQGPELLIRYENEEAVDDSQLPKDRFSAERLKGVDSTLKIQPAELGDSAVYLCASSPGTSGSLETQYFGPGTRLLVL.

Details on this clone: The sample contains more than one DNA sequence encoding this CDR3. The V gene is TRBV5-1, the J gene TRBJ2-7, with D possibly being TRBD2 (5 bases). Trimming took off 1 base at V and 4 bases at J, with 6 bases between the two ends. Germline CDR1 and CDR2: SGHRS and YFSETQ. The CDR3 is 12 amino acids. The CDR3, as DNA: TGCGCCAGCAGCTTGAGCGGTTACGAGCAGTACTTC. Translation gives CASSLSGYEQYF.

This chain connects TRBV7-6 to TRBJ2-7; no firm D call. Per germline, CDR1 SGHVS and CDR2 FNYEAQ. The CDR3 totals 13 residues. V dropped 2 bases and J dropped 6 bases, with 11 bases sitting between them. CDR3 protein: CASSLMISSEQYF. CDR3 nucleotide sequence: TGTGCCAGCAGCTTAATGATTAGCAGCGAGCAGTACTTC.

The rearrangement links TRBV11-2 to TRBJ2-1; D perhaps matches TRBD1 (5 bases). Germline values: CDR1 SGHAT, CDR2 FQNNGV. This CDR3 contains 17 residues. V lost 5 bases to trimming and J lost 3 bases, with 20 bases between them. The CDR3 region is CASSPALLRVLYNEQFF. DNA of the CDR3: TGTGCCAGCAGCCCTGCTCTACTCAGGGTTCTCTACAATGAGCAGTTCTTC.

The chain has TRBV5-1 and TRBJ2-7; a possible D gene is TRBD1 (6 bases). Germline loops: CDR1 SGHRS, CDR2 YFSETQ. The CDR3 has 12 amino acids. V was cut by 5 bases and J by 5 bases, with 11 bases left in between. In nucleotides, the CDR3 is TGCGCCAGCAGTTTCAGGGGAGACGAGCAGTACTTC. Its protein is CASSFRGDEQYF.

The V and J genes are TRBV27 and TRBJ2-7; maybe TRBD2 (5 bases). The CDR3 has 13 amino acids. Germline-derived CDR1 and CDR2 are MNHEY and SMNVEV (reference sequence). The V end lost 2 bases, the J end lost 0 bases, and 5 bases lay between the germline ends. Here the CDR3 DNA reads TGTGCCAGCAGTTTACGGGACTCCTACGAGCAGTACTTC. It is translated as CASSLRDSYEQYF.

This chain uses TRBV2 with TRBJ2-3, with D possibly being TRBD1 (6 bases). Germline-derived CDR1 and CDR2 are SNHLY and FYNNEI. The V gene lost 5 bases and the J gene lost 2 bases, with 14 bases spanning the gap. This CDR3 spans 15 amino acids. The CDR3, as DNA: TGTGCCAGCAGTTATAGGAACAGGGCCACAGATACGCAGTATTTT. Amino acid sequence: CASSYRNRATDTQYF.

CDR3 sequence reads: CASSFPTKGLDQPQHF. CDR3 coding DNA: TGTGCCAGCAGTTTCCCGACCAAGGGGTTGGATCAGCCCCAGCATTTT. The V call is TRBV28, the J call TRBJ1-5, with a tentative D call TRBD1 (5 bases). V lost 3 bases and J 5 bases, leaving 17 bases between the germline ends. CDR1 is MDHEN and CDR2 is SYDVKM in the germline V gene. This CDR3 contains 16 residues.

V is TRBV6-1 and J is TRBJ2-1; D gene uncertain. Germline CDR1 MNHNS, CDR2 SASEGT. V lost 1 base and J lost 0, with 7 bases in between. This CDR3 has 15 amino acids. The CDR3 loop is CASSEGPSSYNEQFF. The CDR3 nucleotides are TGTGCCAGCAGTGAAGGCCCGAGCTCCTACAATGAGCAGTTCTTC.

The chain employs TRBV2 and TRBJ2-1, with TRBD2 matching over 9 bases. The length of the CDR3 is 15 residues. From germline, CDR1 is SNHLY and CDR2 FYNNEI. V dropped 6 bases and J dropped 4; count of bases not matched to a gene: 7. CDR3 residues: CASRDSGLAYNEQFF. CDR3 in DNA: TGTGCCAGCAGGGACTCGGGACTAGCTTACAATGAGCAGTTCTTC.